Shown below are 10 T cell receptor beta chains from a single sample sequenced in a study of cytomegalovirus exposure and HLA in healthy donors. PCR involved 60 Vbeta and 13 Jbeta primers. Clones were sequenced by immunoSEQ multiplex PCR, and TCRdb holds only the in-frame ones, with some missing. Among about 160,000 clones, about 88% were seen once, and the ten largest hold about 2.1%. Sequences were obtained from PBMCs. These TCRs come from a woman aged 18-29 years in good health and CMV-seronegative.

This sequence joins TRBV5-1 and TRBJ1-1; tentatively, D is TRBD1 (6 bases). The CDR3 has 16 amino acids. The V and J ends lost 1 base and 0 bases respectively, with 13 bases between them. Germline V gives CDR1 SGHRS, CDR2 YFSETQ. The CDR3 sequence: CASSLRTDYMNTEAFF. The CDR3 DNA reads TGCGCCAGCAGCTTGCGGACAGACTACATGAACACTGAAGCTTTCTTT. The full variable domain, with the rest looked up from reference TRBV5-1 and TRBJ1-1, is KAGVTQTPRYLIKTRGQQVTLSCSPISGHRSVSWYQQTPGQGLQFLFEYFSETQRNKGNFPGRFSGRQFSNSRSEMNVSTLELGDSALYLCASSLRTDYMNTEAFFGQGTRLTVV.

This chain uses TRBV4-1 with TRBJ2-5; 9 positions agree with TRBD2. This CDR3 spans 17 amino acids. Unmatched junction bases numbered 11, after V lost 1 base and J lost 5 bases. In germline, CDR1 is MGHRA, CDR2 YSYEKL. In nucleotides, the CDR3 is TGCGCCAGCAGCCAAGGTCAGCGGGGGGCCGGTGGGGAGACCCAGTACTTC. It encodes CASSQGQRGAGGETQYF.

This chain links TRBV28 with TRBJ2-1; D uncertain. V was cut by 5 bases and J by 3 bases, with 5 bases left in between. Germline V gene sequence: CDR1 MDHEN, CDR2 SYDVKM. The CDR3 is 12 residues long. CDR3 coding DNA: TGTGCCAGCAGTCTCTACTACAATGAGCAGTTCTTC. Protein product: CASSLYYNEQFF.

The chain employs TRBV19 and TRBJ1-2; 8 bases line up with TRBD1. CDR1 is LNHDA and CDR2 is SQIVND in the germline V gene (reference sequence). The J segment lost 4 bases and the V segment lost 5 bases, leaving 6 bases of the junction unmatched. This CDR3 has 14 residues. The CDR3 coding sequence is TGTGCCAGTAGTTCGGACAGGGCCTCCTATGGCTACACCTTC. The encoded protein is CASSSDRASYGYTF.

The genes are TRBV7-9 and TRBJ2-2, with a possible D match to TRBD2 (5 bases). The CDR3 is 15 residues long. V was clipped by 5 bases and J by 5 bases, with 15 bases between them. Germline-derived CDR1 and CDR2 are SEHNR and FQNEAQ (reference sequence). The CDR3 spells CASSVLKERTGELFF. The CDR3 region has the DNA TGTGCCAGCAGCGTACTCAAAGAGCGGACCGGGGAGCTGTTTTTT.

V and J are TRBV28 and TRBJ1-2; 8 bases agree with TRBD1. The junction had 4 bases not matched to a gene; V was cut back by 2 bases and J by 5 bases. This CDR3 spans 14 amino acids. CDR1 and CDR2 (germline): MDHEN, SYDVKM. In DNA form, the CDR3 reads TGTGCCAGCAGTTTACAGGGGGCGGTGTATGGCTACACCTTC. As protein: CASSLQGAVYGYTF.

The chain has TRBV2 and TRBJ1-2, with 9 bases fitting TRBD1. CDR3 length: 14 amino acids. The V gene's germline CDR1 is SNHLY and CDR2 FYNNEI. Trimming cost V 4 bases and J 5 bases; bases outside gene matches: 5. CDR3 residues: CASSATGGEYGYTF. The CDR3 DNA follows: TGTGCCAGCAGTGCGACAGGGGGAGAGTATGGCTACACCTTC. Filled out from reference TRBV2 and TRBJ1-2, the complete variable domain reads EPEVTQTPSHQVTQMGQEVILRCVPISNHLYFYWYRQILGQKVEFLVSFYNNEISEKSEIFDDQFSVERPDGSNFTLKIRSTKLEDSAMYFCASSATGGEYGYTFGSGTRLTVV.

V gene TRBV5-5 combines with J gene TRBJ2-5; TRBD1 aligns across 8 bases. V gave up 0 bases and J gave up 5 bases; unmatched junction bases: 9. The CDR3 extends over 16 amino acids. Germline V CDR1 and CDR2: SGHKS, YYEKEE (reference sequence). In nucleotides, the CDR3 is TGTGCCAGCAGCTTGGTGGCAGGGGGCTTCGGGGAGACCCAGTACTTC. This encodes CASSLVAGGFGETQYF.

This chain joins TRBV23-1 and TRBJ2-1; D possibly corresponds to TRBD2 (6 bases). TRBV23-1 qualifies as an ORF whose function is uncertain. This CDR3 comprises 17 residues. V lost 6 bases and J lost 5, with 23 bases in between. In DNA form, the CDR3 reads TGCGCCAGCAGCCGGGAAGGTTGGAGGGCCGATAACAATGAGCAGTTCTTC. This encodes CASSREGWRADNNEQFF.

The V and J genes are TRBV2 and TRBJ1-1; no reliable D call. V shed 1 base and J shed 3 bases, with 12 bases lying between them. In germline, CDR1 is SNHLY, CDR2 FYNNEI. The CDR3 loop spans 15 amino acids. The CDR3 reads CASSEGPEMYTEAFF. The CDR3 region has the DNA TGTGCCAGCAGTGAAGGTCCCGAGATGTACACTGAAGCTTTCTTT.